The entry below describes one T cell receptor (beta chain). The CDR3 totals 15 residues. The germline V and J ends were trimmed by 2 bases and 10 bases, with 17 bases remaining between them. Germline assignment: CDR1 MGHRA and CDR2 YSYEKL. This record belongs to a study of cytomegalovirus exposure and HLA in healthy donors. Study context: Researchers previously reported finding fewer than 140 million unique TCR beta sequences from about 179 million T cells.

The primer mix had 60 Vbeta and 13 Jbeta primers. Clones were read by immunoSEQ multiplex PCR, and TCRdb kept only the in-frame ones, dropping some. The sample holds about 85,000 clones, around 74% seen once. This sequence was found in a boy aged 5-17 years in good health and CMV-seronegative. The specimen was PBMCs. The chain couples TRBV4-1 to TRBJ2-2, with a tentative D call TRBD1 (6 bases). CDR3 bases: TGCGCCAGCAGCCAACCTAATCAGGGGCCCACGGAGCTGTTTTTT. It yields the protein CASSQPNQGPTELFF.